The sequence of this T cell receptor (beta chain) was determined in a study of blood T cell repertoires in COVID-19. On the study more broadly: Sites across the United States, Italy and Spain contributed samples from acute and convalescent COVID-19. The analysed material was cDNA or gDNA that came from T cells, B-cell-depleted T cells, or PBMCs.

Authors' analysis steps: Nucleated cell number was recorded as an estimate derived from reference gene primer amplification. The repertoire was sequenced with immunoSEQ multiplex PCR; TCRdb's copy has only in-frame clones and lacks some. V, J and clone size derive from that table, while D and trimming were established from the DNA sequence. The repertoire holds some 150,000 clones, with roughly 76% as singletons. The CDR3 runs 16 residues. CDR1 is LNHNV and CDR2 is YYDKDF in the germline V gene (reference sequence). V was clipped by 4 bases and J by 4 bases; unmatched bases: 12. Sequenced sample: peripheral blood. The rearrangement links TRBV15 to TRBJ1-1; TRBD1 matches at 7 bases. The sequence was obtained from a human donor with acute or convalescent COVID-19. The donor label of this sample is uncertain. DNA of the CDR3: TGTGCCACCAGCATGAGCCTTACAGGGGCCTTCACTGAAGCTTTCTTT. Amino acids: CATSMSLTGAFTEAFF.